The clone carrying this TCR beta chain was recorded a few times. The antigen remains undetermined. Germline CDR1 reads KGHSH; CDR2 reads LQKENI. The CDR3 is made up of 13 amino acids. With 5 bases removed from V and 3 bases from J, the gap between germline ends came to 11 bases. All of the isolated RNA was reverse transcribed, so expressed TCRB transcripts were sequenced. Some clones are missing from TCRdb's copy, which holds only in-frame ones; the method was immunoSEQ multiplex PCR. The sample shows some 240,000 clones, around 9.9% of them seen only once. The data derive from a study of beta chain features in type 1 diabetes. Notes on the study in general: Insertion counts at VDJ junctions were lower in type 1 diabetes patients, who also showed more deletions there.

The clonotype comes from a young man in good health. This chain connects TRBV18 to TRBJ2-7; unclear D gene. Sequencing was done on a sample of central memory CD4+ T cells from blood. CDR3 amino acids: CASSSDLLYEQYF. The DNA for the CDR3 is TGTGCCAGCTCATCGGACCTACTCTACGAGCAGTACTTC. The complete variable domain, with remaining parts taken from reference TRBV18 and TRBJ2-7, reads NAGVMQNPRHLVRRRGQEARLRCSPMKGHSHVYWYRQLPEEGLKFMVYLQKENIIDESGMPKERFSAEFPKEGPSILRIQQVVRGDSAAYFCASSSDLLYEQYFGPGTRLTVT.